This entry lists 2 T cell receptor beta chains sequenced from one sample in a study of graft-versus-host responses after intestinal transplantation. Here immunoSEQ multiplex PCR was the method, and the copy in TCRdb shows in-frame clones only, minus some. The sample consists of roughly 30,000 clones, just under 85% of them appearing once. Their cognate antigens are unknown. The specimen was unstimulated CD8+ T cells sorted from spleen or lymph node cells, collected before intestinal transplant. The receptor source for this set is a human donor who received an intestinal transplant.

The chain couples TRBV19 to TRBJ1-5; D unresolved. The CDR3 sequence is 12 residues long. CDR1 and CDR2 (germline): LNHDA, SQIVND (reference sequence). The germline V and J ends were trimmed by 3 bases and 5 bases, with 5 bases remaining between them. CDR3 sequence: CASSIPYQPQHF. As DNA, the CDR3 is TGTGCCAGTAGTATTCCCTATCAGCCCCAGCATTTT.

The rearrangement uses TRBV28 and TRBJ2-7; the match to TRBD1 covers 9 bases. V dropped 5 bases and J dropped 4; count of bases not matched to a gene: 12. The length of the CDR3 is 16 residues. Germline V lookup: CDR1 MDHEN, CDR2 SYDVKM. CDR3 in DNA: TGTGCCAGCAGTAGGAGAGCGGTACAGGGGGCTTACGAGCAGTACTTC. Translation: CASSRRAVQGAYEQYF. Drawing the rest from reference TRBV28 and TRBJ2-7, the complete variable domain is DVKVTQSSRYLVKRTGEKVFLECVQDMDHENMFWYRQDPGLGLRLIYFSYDVKMKEKGDIPEGYSVSREKKERFSLILESASTNQTSMYLCASSRRAVQGAYEQYFGPGTRLTVT.